This TCR beta chain was captured in a study of early T cells in non-severe SARS-CoV-2 infection. Across the whole study: Unsorted whole blood bulk RNA was sequenced, with unpaired chains.

Overall study results and limits: Database matching using VDJdb favored anti-spike CD8 responses, with private and CD4 specificities left missing.

This clonotype was found many times. No antigen is known for it. Germline CDR1 is SQVTM and CDR2 is ANQGSEA. CDR3 length equals 12 residues. V lost 2 bases and J lost 4, with 7 bases in between. Unique molecular identifiers were added to individual cDNA molecules. TCRdb redid the calling of the 5' RACE reads with MiXCR, one entry per CDR3 protein. Of approximately 38,000 distinct CDR3 sequences in the sample, roughly 4.5% were seen once. This sequence was found in an adult who was a healthcare worker with PCR-confirmed SARS-CoV-2 infection or an uninfected control (not recorded which). The sequencing input was whole blood. The chain combines TRBV29-1 with TRBJ2-3; TRBD1 is a possible D gene (5 bases). CDR3 in DNA: TGCAGCGTTGAATTCAGGGCAGATACGCAGTATTTT. It is translated as CSVEFRADTQYF.